This TCR beta chain was captured in a study of T cell changes during pregnancy in multiple sclerosis. The CDR3 extends over 13 amino acids. With 1 base removed from V and 7 bases from J, the gap between germline ends came to 10 bases. The germline gives CDR1 MGHRA, CDR2 YSYEKL. Assay used: immunoSEQ multiplex PCR; TCRdb lists only in-frame clones, some missing. Of 40,000 to 60,000 clones listed, about 93% are singletons. The chain links TRBV4-1 to TRBJ2-5; D possibly corresponds to TRBD2 (5 bases). This specimen consisted of CD4+ T cells from peripheral blood mononuclear cells, obtained in the first trimester of pregnancy. The sequence was obtained from a female donor with multiple sclerosis, enrolled in a pregnancy study. In nucleotides, the CDR3 is TGCGCCAGCAGCCAAGTCGGGGTAGGGACCCAGTACTTC. It encodes CASSQVGVGTQYF.